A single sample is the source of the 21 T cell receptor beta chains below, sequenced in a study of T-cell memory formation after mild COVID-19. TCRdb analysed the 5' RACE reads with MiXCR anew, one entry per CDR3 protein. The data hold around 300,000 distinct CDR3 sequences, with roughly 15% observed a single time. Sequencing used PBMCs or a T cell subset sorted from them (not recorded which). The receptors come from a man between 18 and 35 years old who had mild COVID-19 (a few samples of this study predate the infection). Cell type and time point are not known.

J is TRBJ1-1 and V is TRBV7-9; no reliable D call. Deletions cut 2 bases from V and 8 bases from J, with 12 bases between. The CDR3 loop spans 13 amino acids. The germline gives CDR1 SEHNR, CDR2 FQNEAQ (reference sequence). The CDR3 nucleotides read TGTGCCAGCAGCTTAAAAGACGGCTTGGAAGCTTTCTTT. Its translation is CASSLKDGLEAFF.

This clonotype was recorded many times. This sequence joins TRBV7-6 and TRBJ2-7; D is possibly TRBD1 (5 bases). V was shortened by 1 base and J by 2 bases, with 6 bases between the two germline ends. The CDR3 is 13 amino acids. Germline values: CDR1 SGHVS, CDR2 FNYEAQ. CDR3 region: CASSLETAYEQYF. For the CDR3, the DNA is TGTGCCAGCAGCTTAGAGACAGCCTACGAGCAGTACTTC.

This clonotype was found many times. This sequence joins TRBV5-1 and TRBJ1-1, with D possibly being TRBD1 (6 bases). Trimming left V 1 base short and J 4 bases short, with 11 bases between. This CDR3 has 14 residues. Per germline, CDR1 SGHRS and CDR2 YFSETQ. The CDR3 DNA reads TGCGCCAGCAGCTTGACAGGGTTGGGCACTGAAGCTTTCTTT. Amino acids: CASSLTGLGTEAFF.

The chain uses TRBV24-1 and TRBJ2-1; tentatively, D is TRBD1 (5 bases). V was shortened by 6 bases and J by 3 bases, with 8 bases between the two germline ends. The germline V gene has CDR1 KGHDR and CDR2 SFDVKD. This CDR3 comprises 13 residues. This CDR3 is CATSKGIYNEQFF. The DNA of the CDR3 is TGTGCCACCAGTAAGGGGATCTACAATGAGCAGTTCTTC.

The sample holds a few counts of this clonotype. The CDR3 bases are TGTGCCAGCAGCCAAGTTAGGGGAGAGCAAGCCGATACGCAGTATTTT. Translated: CASSQVRGEQADTQYF. The rearrangement links TRBV4-2 to TRBJ2-3; D tentatively reads TRBD1 or TRBD2 (5 bases each). Germline CDR1 and CDR2: LGHNA and YNFKEQ. The length of the CDR3 is 16 residues. The V and J ends lost 1 base and 6 bases respectively, with 17 bases between them.

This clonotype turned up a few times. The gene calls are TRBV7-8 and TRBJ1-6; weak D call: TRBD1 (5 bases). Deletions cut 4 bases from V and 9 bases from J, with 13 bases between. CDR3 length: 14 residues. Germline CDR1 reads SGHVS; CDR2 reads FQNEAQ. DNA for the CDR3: TGTGCCAGCAGCTGGGACCTGGTAACTTCACCCCTCCACTTT. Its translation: CASSWDLVTSPLHF. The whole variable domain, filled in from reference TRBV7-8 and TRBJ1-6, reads GAGVSQSPRYKVAKRGQDVALRCDPISGHVSLFWYQQALGQGPEFLTYFQNEAQLDKSGLPSDRFFAERPEGSVSTLKIQRTQQEDSAVYLCASSWDLVTSPLHFGNGTRLTVT.

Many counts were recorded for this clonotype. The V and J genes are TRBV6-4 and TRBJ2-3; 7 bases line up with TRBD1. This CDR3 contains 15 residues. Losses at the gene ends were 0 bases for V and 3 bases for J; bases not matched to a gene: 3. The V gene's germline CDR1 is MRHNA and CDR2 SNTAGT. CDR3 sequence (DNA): TGTGCCAGCAGTGACTCACAGGGGTCAACAGATACGCAGTATTTT. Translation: CASSDSQGSTDTQYF.

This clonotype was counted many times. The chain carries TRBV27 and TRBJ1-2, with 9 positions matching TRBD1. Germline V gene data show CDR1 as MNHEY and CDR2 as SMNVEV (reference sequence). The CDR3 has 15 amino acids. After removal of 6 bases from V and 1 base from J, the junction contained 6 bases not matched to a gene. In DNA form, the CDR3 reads TGTGCCAGCAGCCCCGGGACAGGGATTAACTATGGCTACACCTTC. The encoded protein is CASSPGTGINYGYTF.

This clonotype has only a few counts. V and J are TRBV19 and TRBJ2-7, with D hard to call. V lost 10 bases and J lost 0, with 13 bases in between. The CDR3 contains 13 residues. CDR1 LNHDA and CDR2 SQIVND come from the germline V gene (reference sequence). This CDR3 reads CATGETYSYEQYF. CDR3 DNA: TGTGCCACCGGTGAGACATACTCCTACGAGCAGTACTTC.

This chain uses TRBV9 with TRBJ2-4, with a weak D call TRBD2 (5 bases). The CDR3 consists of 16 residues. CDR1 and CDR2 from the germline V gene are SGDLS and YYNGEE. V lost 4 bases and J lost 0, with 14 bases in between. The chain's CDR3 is CASSIRGDLAKNIQYF. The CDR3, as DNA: TGTGCCAGCAGCATTCGGGGAGACCTAGCCAAAAACATTCAGTACTTC.

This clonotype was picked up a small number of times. This chain's CDR3 is CASSPGQPTGYTF. CDR3 DNA sequence: TGTGCCAGCAGCCCTGGACAGCCAACGGGCTACACCTTC. The V call is TRBV7-2, the J call TRBJ1-2; tentatively, D is TRBD1 (6 bases). Trimming took 5 bases from V and 8 from J, leaving 15 bases between them. The CDR3 spans 13 residues. Germline V gives CDR1 SGHTA, CDR2 FQGNSA. The variable domain in full, completed from reference TRBV7-2 and TRBJ1-2, reads GAGVSQSPSNKVTEKGKDVELRCDPISGHTALYWYRQSLGQGLEFLIYFQGNSAPDKSGLPSDRFSAERTGGSVSTLTIQRTQQEDSAVYLCASSPGQPTGYTFGSGTRLTVV.

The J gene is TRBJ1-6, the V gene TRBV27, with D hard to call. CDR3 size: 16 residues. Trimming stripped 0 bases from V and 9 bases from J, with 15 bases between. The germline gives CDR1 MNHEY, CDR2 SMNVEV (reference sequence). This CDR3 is CASSLSFTLVSSPLHF. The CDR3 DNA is TGTGCCAGCAGTTTATCGTTCACCCTAGTTAGTTCACCCCTCCACTTT.

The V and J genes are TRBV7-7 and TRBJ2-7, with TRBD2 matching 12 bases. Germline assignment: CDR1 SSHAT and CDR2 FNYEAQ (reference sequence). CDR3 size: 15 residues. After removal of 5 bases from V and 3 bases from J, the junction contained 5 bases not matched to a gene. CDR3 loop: CASSQGLAGIYEQYF. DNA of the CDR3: TGTGCCAGCAGCCAAGGACTAGCGGGGATCTACGAGCAGTACTTC. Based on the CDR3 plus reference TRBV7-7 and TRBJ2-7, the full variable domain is GAGVSQSPRYKVTKRGQDVTLRCDPISSHATLYWYQQALGQGPEFLTYFNYEAQPDKSGLPSDRFSAERPEGSISTLTIQRTEQRDSAMYRCASSQGLAGIYEQYFGPGTRLTVT.

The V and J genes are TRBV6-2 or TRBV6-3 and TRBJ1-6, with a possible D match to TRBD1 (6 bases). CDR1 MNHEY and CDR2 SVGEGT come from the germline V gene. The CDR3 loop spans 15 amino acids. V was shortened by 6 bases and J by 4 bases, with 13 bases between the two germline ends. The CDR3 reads CASSFQGNYNSPLHF. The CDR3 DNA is TGTGCCAGCAGCTTTCAGGGGAATTATAATTCACCCCTCCACTTT.

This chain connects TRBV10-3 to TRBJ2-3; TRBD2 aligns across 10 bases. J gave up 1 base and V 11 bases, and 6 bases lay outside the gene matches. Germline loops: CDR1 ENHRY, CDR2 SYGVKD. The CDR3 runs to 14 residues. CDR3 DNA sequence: TGTGCCGGAACTAGCGGGGAGCGCACAGATACGCAGTATTTT. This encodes CAGTSGERTDTQYF.

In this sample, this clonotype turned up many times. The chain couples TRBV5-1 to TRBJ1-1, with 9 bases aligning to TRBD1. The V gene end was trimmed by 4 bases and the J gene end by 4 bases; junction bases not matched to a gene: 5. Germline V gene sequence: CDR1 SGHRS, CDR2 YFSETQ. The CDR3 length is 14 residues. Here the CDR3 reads CASSRGQGGTEAFF. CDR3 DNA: TGCGCCAGCAGCAGGGGACAGGGTGGCACTGAAGCTTTCTTT.

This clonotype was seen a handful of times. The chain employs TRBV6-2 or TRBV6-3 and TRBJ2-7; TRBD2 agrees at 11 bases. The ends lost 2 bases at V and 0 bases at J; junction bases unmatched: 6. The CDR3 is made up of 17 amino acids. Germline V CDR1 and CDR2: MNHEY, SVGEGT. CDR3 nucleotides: TGTGCCAGCAGTTACCCGCCCGGGACTAGCGGCTCCTACGAGCAGTACTTC. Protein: CASSYPPGTSGSYEQYF.

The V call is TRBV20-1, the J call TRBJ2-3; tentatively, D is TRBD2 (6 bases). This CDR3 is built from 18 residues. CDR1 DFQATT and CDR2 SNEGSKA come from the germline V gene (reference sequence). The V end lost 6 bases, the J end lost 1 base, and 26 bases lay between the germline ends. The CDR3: CSAHFGGHYGVGTDTQYF. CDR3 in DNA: TGCAGTGCACACTTCGGAGGGCATTACGGGGTGGGCACAGATACGCAGTATTTT.

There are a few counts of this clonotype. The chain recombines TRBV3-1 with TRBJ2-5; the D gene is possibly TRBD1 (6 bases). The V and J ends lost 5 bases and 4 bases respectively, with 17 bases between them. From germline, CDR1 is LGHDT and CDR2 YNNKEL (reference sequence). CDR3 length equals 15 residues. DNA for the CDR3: TGTGCCAGCAGCTACGCCCGAGGGGGTCTAGAGACCCAGTACTTC. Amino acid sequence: CASSYARGGLETQYF.

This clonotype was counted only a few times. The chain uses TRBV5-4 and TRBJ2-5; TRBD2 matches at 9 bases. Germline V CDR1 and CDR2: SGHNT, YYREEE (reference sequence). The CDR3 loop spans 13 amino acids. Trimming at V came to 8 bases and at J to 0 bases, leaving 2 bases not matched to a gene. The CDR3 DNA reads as TGTGCCAGTGGCGGGAGGGACCAAGAGACCCAGTACTTC. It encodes CASGGRDQETQYF.

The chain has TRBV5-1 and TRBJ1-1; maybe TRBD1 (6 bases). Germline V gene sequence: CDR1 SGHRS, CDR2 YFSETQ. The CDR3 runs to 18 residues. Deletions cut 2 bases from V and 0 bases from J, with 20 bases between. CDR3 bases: TGCGCCAGCAGCTTAAGGCCTCGACAGTGGGACATGAACACTGAAGCTTTCTTT. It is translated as CASSLRPRQWDMNTEAFF.